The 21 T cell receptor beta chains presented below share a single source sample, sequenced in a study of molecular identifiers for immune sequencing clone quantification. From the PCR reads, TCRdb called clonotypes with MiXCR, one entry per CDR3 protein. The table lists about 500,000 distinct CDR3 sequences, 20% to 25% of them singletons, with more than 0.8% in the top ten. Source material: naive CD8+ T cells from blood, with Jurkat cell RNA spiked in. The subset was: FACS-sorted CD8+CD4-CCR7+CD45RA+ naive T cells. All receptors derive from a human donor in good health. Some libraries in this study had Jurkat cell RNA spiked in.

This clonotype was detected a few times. The CDR3 loop is CAWSAGLEQFF. CDR3 sequence (DNA): TGTGCCTGGAGTGCCGGGCTCGAGCAGTTCTTC. The chain recombines TRBV30 with TRBJ2-1; D uncertain. Trimming left V 1 base short and J 10 bases short, with 8 bases between. CDR3 length: 11 amino acids. Germline V gene data show CDR1 as GTSNPN and CDR2 as SVGIG (reference sequence).

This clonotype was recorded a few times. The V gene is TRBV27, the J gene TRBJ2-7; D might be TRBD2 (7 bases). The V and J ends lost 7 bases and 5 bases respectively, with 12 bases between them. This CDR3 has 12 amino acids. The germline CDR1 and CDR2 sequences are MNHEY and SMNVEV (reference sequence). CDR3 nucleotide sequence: TGTGCCAGCATCGGGGGGCCACACGAGCAGTACTTC. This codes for CASIGGPHEQYF.

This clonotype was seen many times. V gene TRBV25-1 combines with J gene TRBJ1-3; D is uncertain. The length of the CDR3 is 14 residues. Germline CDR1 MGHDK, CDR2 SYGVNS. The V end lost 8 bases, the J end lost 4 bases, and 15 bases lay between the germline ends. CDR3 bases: TGTGCCAGCTCGAGCCTTGGATCCGGAAACACCATATATTTT. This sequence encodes CASSSLGSGNTIYF.

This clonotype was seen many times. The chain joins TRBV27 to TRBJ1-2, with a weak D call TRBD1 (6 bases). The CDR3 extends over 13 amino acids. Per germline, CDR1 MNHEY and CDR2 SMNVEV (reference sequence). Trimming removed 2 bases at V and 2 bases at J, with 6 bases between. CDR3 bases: TGTGCCAGCAGTTTACAGGGGAACTATGGCTACACCTTC. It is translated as CASSLQGNYGYTF.

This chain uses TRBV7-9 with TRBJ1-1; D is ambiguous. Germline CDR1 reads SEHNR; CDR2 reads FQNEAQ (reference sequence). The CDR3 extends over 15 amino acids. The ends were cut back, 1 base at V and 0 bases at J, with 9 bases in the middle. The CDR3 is CASSLEEGLNTEAFF. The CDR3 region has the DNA TGTGCCAGCAGCTTAGAGGAGGGTTTGAACACTGAAGCTTTCTTT.

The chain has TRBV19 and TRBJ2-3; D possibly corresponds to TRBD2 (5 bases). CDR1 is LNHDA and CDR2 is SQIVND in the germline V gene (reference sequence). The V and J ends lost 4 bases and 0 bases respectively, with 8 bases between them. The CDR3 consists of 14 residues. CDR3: CASSTLGSTDTQYF. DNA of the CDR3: TGTGCCAGTAGTACACTAGGAAGCACAGATACGCAGTATTTT. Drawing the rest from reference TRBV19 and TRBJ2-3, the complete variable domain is DGGITQSPKYLFRKEGQNVTLSCEQNLNHDAMYWYRQDPGQGLRLIYYSQIVNDFQKGDIAEGYSVSREKKESFPLTVTSAQKNPTAFYLCASSTLGSTDTQYFGPGTRLTVL.

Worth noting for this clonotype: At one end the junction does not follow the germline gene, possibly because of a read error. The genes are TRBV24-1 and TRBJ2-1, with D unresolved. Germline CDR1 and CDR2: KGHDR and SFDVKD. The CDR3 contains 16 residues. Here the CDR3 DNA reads TGTGCCACCAGTGGGTTTTCAGAAAGACCTAACAATGAGCAGTCCTTC. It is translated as CATSGFSERPNNEQSF.

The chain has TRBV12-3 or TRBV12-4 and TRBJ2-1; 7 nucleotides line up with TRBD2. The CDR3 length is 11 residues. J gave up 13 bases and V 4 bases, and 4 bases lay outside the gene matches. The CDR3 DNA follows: TGTGCCAGCAGTTCTGCGGGACTACAGTTCTTC. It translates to CASSSAGLQFF.

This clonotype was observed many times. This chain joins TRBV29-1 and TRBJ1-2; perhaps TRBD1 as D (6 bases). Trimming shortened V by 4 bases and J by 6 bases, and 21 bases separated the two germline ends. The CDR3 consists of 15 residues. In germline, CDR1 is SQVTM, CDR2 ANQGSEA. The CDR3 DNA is TGCAGCGTTGCAGGGGAACATCGGGCCAGTAATGGCTACACCTTC. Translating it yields CSVAGEHRASNGYTF.

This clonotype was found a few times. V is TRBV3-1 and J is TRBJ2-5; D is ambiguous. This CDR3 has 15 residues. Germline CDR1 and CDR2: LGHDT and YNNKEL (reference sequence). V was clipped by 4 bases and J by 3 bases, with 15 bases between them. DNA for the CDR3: TGTGCCAGCAGCCCGACTCCGGGCGACAAAGAGACCCAGTACTTC. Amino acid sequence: CASSPTPGDKETQYF.

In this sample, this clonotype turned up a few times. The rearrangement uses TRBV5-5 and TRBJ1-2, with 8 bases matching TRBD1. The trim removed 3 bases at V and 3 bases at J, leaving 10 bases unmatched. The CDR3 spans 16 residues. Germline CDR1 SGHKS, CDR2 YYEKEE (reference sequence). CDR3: CASSSGSETGDYGYTF. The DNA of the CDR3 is TGTGCCAGCAGCTCCGGAAGCGAGACAGGGGACTATGGCTACACCTTC.

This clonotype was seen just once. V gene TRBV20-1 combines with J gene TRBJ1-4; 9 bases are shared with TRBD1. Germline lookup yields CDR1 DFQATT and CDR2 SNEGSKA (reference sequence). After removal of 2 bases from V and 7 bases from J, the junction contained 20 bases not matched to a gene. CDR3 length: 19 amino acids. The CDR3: CSARHYRGDREVRSEKLFF. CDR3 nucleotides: TGCAGTGCTAGACACTATAGGGGGGACAGGGAGGTCAGAAGTGAAAAACTGTTTTTT.

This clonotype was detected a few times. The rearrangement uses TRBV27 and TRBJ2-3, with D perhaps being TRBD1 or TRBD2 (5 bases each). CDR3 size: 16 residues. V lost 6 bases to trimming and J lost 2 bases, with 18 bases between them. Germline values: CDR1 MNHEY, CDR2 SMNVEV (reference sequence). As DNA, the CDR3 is TGTGCCAGCAGCCGCTCAGGGACCGATATCACAGATACGCAGTATTTT. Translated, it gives CASSRSGTDITDTQYF.

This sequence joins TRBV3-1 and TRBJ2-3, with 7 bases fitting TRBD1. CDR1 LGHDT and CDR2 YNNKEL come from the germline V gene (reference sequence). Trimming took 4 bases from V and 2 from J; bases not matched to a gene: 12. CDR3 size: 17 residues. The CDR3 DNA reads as TGTGCCAGCAGCCCACCGACAGGGCTGGTCCTCACAGATACGCAGTATTTT. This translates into CASSPPTGLVLTDTQYF.

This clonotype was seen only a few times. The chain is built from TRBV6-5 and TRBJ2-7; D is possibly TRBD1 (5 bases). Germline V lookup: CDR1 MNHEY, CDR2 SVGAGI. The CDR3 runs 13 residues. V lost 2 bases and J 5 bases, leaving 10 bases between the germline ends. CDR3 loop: CASSYLGPNEQYF. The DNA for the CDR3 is TGTGCCAGCAGTTACCTGGGGCCCAACGAGCAGTACTTC.

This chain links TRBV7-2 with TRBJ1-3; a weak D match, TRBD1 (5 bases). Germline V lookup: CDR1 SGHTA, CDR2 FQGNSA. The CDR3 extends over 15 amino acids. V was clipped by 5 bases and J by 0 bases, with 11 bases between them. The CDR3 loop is CASSTGRSSGNTIYF. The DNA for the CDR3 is TGTGCCAGCAGCACGGGACGGTCCTCTGGAAACACCATATATTTT.

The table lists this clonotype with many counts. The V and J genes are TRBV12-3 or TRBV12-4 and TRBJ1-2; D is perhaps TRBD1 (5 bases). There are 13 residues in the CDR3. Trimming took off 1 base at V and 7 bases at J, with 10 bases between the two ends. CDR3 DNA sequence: TGTGCCAGCAGTTTAGGAGGGGCCAGTGGCTACACCTTC. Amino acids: CASSLGGASGYTF.

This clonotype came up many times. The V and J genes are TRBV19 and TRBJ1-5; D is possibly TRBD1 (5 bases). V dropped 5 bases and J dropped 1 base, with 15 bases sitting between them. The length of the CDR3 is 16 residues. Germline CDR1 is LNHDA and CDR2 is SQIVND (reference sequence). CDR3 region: CASSAPQGLSNQPQHF. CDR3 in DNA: TGTGCCAGTAGTGCTCCCCAGGGTTTGAGCAATCAGCCCCAGCATTTT.

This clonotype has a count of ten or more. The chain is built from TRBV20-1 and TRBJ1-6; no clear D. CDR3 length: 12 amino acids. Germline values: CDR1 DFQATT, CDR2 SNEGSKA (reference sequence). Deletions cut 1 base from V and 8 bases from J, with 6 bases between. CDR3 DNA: TGCAGTGCTAGAGTGAGGGATTCACCCCTCCACTTT. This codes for CSARVRDSPLHF.

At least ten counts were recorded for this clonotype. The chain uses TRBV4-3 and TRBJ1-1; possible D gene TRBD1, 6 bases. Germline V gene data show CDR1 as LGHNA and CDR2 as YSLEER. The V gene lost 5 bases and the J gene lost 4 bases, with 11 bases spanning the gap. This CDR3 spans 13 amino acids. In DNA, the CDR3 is TGCGCCAGCAGCTCGACAGGAACCACTGAAGCTTTCTTT. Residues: CASSSTGTTEAFF.

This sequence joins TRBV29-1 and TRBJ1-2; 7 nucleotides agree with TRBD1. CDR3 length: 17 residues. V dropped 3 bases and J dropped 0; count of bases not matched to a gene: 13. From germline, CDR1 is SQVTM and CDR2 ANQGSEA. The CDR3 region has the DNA TGCAGCGTTGAGCGGCCCGATTTGACAGGGACTAACTATGGCTACACCTTC. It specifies CSVERPDLTGTNYGYTF.